This T cell receptor (beta chain) was captured in a study of blood T cell repertoires in COVID-19. Study context: The samples span acute and convalescent COVID-19 from the United States, Italy and Spain. The analysed material was cDNA or gDNA that came from T cells, B-cell-depleted T cells, or PBMCs.

The authors' processing: The authors estimated nucleated cell counts from reference gene primer amplification. Method: immunoSEQ multiplex PCR; TCRdb's copy keeps in-frame clones and lacks some. From that table come the V and J calls and clone size; the DNA was used to work out D and trimming. The sample has more than 120,000 clones, around nine tenths seen once. The sequenced sample consisted of peripheral blood. This clonotype was sampled from a woman aged 50 to 65 with active or convalescent COVID-19.

CDR3 sequence: CASSWGGTDTQYF. The CDR3, as DNA: TGTGCCAGCAGTTGGGGAGGGACAGATACGCAGTATTTT. The chain is built from TRBV6-2 or TRBV6-3 and TRBJ2-3, with 7 bases matching TRBD2. V was clipped by 4 bases and J by 3 bases; unmatched bases: 1. This CDR3 region has 13 residues. Germline lookup yields CDR1 MNHEY and CDR2 SVGEGT.